The present entry profiles one TCR beta chain with its context. Measured with immunoSEQ multiplex PCR; TCRdb has only the in-frame clones, and not every one. The sample yields a few hundred thousand clones, around 87% seen once. This entry belongs to a study of blood T cell repertoires in COVID-19. Study-wide background: Cohort 3 donors were reported recovered after two negative PCRs, clearance, or symptom resolution.

Those enrolled, adults aged 18 to 89 years, came from 20 to 25 US areas. The CDR3 is 16 residues long. The V and J ends lost 4 bases and 3 bases, in that order; junction bases with no gene match: 5. The germline V gene encodes CDR1 SGHTA and CDR2 FQGNSA. Sequenced input: PBMCs or T cells enriched from blood (not recorded which). The V gene is TRBV7-2, the J gene TRBJ1-6, with 8 bases that match TRBD1. The TCR originated in a man aged 35-49 years in a cohort exposed to, infected with or recovered from COVID-19 (not recorded which). Here the CDR3 reads CASSSGQGGYNSPLHF. The CDR3 coding sequence is TGTGCCAGCAGCTCTGGACAGGGAGGCTATAATTCACCCCTCCACTTT.